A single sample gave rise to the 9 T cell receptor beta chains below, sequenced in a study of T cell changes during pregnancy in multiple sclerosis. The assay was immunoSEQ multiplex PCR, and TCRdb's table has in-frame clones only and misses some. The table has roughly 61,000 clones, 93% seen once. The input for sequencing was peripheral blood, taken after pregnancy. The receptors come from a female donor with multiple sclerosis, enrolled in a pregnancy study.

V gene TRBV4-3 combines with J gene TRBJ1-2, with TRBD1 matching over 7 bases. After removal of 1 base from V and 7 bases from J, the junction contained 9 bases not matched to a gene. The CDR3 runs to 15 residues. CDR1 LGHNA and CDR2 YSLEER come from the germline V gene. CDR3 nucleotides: TGCGCCAGCAGCCAAGTTGGGACAGCCGCGGGTGGCTACACCTTC. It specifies CASSQVGTAAGGYTF.

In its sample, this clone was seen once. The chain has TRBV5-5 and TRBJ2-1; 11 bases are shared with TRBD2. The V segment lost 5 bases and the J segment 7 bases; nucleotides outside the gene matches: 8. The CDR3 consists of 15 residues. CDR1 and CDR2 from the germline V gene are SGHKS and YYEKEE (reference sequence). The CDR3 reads CASSFLAGGRNEQFF. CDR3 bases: TGTGCCAGCAGTTTTTTAGCGGGAGGGCGAAATGAGCAGTTCTTC.

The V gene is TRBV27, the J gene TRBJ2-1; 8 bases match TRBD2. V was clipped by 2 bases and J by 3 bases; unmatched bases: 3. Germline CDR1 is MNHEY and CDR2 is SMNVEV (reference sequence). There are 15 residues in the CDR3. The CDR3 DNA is TGTGCCAGCAGTTTAAGGCTAGCGGGCTACAATGAGCAGTTCTTC. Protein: CASSLRLAGYNEQFF.

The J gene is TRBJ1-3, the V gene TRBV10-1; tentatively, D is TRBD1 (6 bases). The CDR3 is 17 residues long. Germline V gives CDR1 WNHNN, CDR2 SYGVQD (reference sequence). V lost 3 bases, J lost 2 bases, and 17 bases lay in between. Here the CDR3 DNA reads TGCGCCAGCAGTGACGCGGGGGCAAGGAGGGCTGGAAACACCATATATTTT. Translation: CASSDAGARRAGNTIYF.

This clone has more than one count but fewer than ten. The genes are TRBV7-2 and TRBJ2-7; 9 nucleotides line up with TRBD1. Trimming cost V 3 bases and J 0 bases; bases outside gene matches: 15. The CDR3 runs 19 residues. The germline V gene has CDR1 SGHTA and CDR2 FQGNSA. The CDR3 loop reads CASSLSGQGVGGGSYEQYF. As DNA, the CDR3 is TGTGCCAGCAGCTTGTCGGGACAGGGTGTTGGCGGGGGCTCCTACGAGCAGTACTTC.

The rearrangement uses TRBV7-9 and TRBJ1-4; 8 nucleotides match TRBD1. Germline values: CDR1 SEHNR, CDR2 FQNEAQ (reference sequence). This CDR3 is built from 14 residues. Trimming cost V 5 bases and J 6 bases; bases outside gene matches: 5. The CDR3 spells CASSKTGVDEKLFF. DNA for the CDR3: TGTGCCAGCAGCAAGACAGGGGTGGATGAAAAACTGTTTTTT. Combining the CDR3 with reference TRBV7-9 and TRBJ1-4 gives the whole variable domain DTGVSQNPRHKITKRGQNVTFRCDPISEHNRLYWYRQTLGQGPEFLTYFQNEAQLEKSRLLSDRFSAERPKGSFSTLEIQRTEQGDSAMYLCASSKTGVDEKLFFGSGTQLSVL.

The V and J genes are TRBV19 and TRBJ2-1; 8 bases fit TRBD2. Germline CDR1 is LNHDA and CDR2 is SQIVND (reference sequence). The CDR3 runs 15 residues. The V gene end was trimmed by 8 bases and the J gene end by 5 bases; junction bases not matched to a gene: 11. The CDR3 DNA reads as TGTGCCAGTCGAGATCTGCCGGGACTAGACAATGAGCAGTTCTTC. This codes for CASRDLPGLDNEQFF.

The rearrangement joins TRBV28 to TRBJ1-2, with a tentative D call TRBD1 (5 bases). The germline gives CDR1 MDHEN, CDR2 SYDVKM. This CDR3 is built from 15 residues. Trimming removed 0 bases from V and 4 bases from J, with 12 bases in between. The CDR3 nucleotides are TGTGCCAGCAGTTTATGGCAGGGCGTAACCTATGGCTACACCTTC. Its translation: CASSLWQGVTYGYTF.

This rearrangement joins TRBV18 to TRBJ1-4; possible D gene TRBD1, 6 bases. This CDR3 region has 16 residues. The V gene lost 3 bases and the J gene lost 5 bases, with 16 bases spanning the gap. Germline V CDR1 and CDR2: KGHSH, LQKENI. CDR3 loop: CASSPLFDRKNEKLFF. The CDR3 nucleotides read TGTGCCAGCTCACCCTTGTTTGACAGGAAAAATGAAAAACTGTTTTTT.